A few counts support the clone carrying this T cell receptor (beta chain). Samples had at least 7 million PBMCs isolated from them. The authors extracted at least 5.5 micrograms of total RNA per sample. For the second PCR, which ran for about 7 to 11 cycles, a sample-barcoded 5' primer and a J-beta primer mix were used. With 12 random nucleotides, a template-switch adaptor tagged each individual cDNA molecule. TCRdb re-derived calls from the 5' RACE reads in MiXCR, one entry per CDR3 protein. The table shows over a million distinct CDR3 sequences, with roughly 43% occurring only once. The data are from a study of blood T cells in healthy people across ages. The CDR3 has 14 residues. V was shortened by 3 bases and J by 7 bases, with 15 bases between the two germline ends. Per the germline V gene, CDR1 is SGHDN and CDR2 is FVKESK.

Sequencing was carried out using blood. The sequence derives from a woman younger than 30 in good health. The chain carries TRBV14 and TRBJ2-5; a weak D match, TRBD1 (5 bases). CDR3 sequence (DNA): TGTGCCAGCAGCCAGATGACAGCCTCGGTGACCCAGTACTTC. Translation: CASSQMTASVTQYF.